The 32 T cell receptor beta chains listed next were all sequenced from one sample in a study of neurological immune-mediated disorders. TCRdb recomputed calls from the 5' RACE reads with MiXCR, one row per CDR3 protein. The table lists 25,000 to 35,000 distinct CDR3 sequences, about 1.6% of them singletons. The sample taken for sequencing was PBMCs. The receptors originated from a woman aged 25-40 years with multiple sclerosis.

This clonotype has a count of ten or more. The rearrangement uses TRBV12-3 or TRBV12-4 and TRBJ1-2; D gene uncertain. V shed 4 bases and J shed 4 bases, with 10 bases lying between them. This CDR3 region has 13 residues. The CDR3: CASSSGRVYGYTF. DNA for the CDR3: TGTGCCAGCAGTTCCGGACGGGTCTATGGCTACACCTTC.

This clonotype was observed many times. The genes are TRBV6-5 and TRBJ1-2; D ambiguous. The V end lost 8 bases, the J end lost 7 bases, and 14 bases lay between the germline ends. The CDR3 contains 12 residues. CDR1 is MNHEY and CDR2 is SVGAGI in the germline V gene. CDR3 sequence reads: CASRPSASGYTF. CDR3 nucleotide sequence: TGTGCCAGCCGACCGTCGGCGAGTGGCTACACCTTC.

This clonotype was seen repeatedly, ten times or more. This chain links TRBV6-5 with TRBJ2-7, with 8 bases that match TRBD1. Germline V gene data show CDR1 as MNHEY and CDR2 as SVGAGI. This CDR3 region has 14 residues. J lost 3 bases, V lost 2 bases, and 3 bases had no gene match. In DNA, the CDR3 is TGTGCCAGCAGTTACACTGGACAGGGCTACGAGCAGTACTTC. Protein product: CASSYTGQGYEQYF.

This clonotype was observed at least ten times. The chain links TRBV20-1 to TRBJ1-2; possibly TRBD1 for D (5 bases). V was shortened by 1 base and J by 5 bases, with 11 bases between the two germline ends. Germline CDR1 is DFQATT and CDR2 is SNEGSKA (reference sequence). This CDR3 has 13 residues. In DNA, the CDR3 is TGCAGTGCTAGAGCAGCAGGGTGGTATGGCTACACCTTC. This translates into CSARAAGWYGYTF.

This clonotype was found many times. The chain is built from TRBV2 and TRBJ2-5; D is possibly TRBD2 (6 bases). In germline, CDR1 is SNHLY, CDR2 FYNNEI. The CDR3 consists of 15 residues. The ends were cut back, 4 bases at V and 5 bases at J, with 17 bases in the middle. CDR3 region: CASSVWTSGRETQYF. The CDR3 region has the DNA TGTGCCAGCAGTGTGTGGACCTCAGGGAGGGAGACCCAGTACTTC.

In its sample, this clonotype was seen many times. The CDR3 DNA sequence: TGTGCCAGCAGCTTAGGCAGTAGCTATGGCTACACCTTC. Protein: CASSLGSSYGYTF. The chain recombines TRBV7-2 with TRBJ1-2; D call uncertain. Germline CDR1 and CDR2: SGHTA and FQGNSA. V was clipped by 1 base and J by 4 bases, with 7 bases between them. This CDR3 spans 13 amino acids.

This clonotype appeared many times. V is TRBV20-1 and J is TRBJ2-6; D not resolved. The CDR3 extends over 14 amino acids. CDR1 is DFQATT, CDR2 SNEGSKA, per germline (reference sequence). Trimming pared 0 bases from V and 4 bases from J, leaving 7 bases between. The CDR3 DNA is TGCAGTGCTAGAGAAGGGCCAGGGGCCAACGTCCTGACTTTC. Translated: CSAREGPGANVLTF.

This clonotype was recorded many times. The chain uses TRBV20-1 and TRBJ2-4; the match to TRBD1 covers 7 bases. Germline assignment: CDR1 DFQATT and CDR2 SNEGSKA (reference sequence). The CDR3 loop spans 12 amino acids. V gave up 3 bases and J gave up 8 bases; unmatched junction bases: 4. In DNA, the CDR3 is TGCAGTGCTAGGGCAGGGGGTTACATTCAGTACTTC. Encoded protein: CSARAGGYIQYF.

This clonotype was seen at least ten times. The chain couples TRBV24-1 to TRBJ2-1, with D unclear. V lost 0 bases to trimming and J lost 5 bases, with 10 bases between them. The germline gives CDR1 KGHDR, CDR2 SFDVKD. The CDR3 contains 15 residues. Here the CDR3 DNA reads TGTGCCACCAGTGATTTGACCTGGAAGGACAATGAGCAGTTCTTC. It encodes CATSDLTWKDNEQFF.

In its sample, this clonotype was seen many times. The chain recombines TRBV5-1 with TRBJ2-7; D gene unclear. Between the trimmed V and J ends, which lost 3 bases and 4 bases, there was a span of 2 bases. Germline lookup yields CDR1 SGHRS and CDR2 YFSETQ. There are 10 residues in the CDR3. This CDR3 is CASSSYEQYF. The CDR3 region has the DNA TGCGCCAGCAGCTCGTACGAGCAGTACTTC.

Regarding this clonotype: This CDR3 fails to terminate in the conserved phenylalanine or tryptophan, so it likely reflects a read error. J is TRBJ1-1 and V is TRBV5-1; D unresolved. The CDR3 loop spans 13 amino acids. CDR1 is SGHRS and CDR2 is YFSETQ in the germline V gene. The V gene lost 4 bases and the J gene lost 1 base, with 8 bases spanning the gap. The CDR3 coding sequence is TGCGCCAGCAGCCCCCGTGGGAACACTGAAGCTTTCAAT. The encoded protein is CASSPRGNTEAFN.

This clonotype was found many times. CDR3 loop: CASSVGGEQETQYF. The CDR3 region has the DNA TGTGCCAGCAGCGTCGGCGGAGAACAAGAGACCCAGTACTTC. This chain links TRBV9 with TRBJ2-5; D unresolved. The CDR3 has 14 amino acids. Germline CDR1 is SGDLS and CDR2 is YYNGEE. Trimming shortened V by 2 bases and J by 2 bases, and 10 bases separated the two germline ends.

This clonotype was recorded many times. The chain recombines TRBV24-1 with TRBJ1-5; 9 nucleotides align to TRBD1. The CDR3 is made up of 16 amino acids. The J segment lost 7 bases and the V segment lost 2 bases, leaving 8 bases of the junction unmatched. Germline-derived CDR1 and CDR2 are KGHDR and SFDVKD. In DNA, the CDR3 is TGTGCCACCAGTGATTCCGGGACAGGGTTGCGACAGCCCCAGCATTTT. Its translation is CATSDSGTGLRQPQHF.

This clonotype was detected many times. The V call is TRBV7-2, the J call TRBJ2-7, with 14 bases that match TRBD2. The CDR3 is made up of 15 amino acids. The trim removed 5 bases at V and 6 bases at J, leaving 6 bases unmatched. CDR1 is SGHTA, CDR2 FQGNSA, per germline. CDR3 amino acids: CASSTTSGGAGEQYF. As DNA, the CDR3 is TGTGCCAGCAGCACGACTAGCGGGGGGGCTGGCGAGCAGTACTTC.

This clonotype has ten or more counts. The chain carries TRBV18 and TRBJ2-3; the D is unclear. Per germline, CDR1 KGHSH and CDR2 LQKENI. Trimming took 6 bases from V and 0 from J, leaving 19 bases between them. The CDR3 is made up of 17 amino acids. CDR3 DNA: TGTGCCAGCTCCCCGGCCTGGGCCTCTCTCAGCACAGATACGCAGTATTTT. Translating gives CASSPAWASLSTDTQYF.

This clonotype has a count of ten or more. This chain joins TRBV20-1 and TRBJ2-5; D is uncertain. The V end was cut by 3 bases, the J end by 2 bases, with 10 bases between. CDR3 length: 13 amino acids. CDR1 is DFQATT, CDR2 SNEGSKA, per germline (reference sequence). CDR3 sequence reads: CSASGRRQETQYF. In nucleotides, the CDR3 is TGCAGTGCTAGTGGTAGGAGACAAGAGACCCAGTACTTC.

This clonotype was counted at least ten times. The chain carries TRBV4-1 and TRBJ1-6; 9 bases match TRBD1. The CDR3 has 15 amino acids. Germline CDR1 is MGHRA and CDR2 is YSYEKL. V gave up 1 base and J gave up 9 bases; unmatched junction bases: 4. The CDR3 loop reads CASSQARDRVSPLHF. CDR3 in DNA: TGCGCCAGCAGCCAAGCCCGGGACAGGGTTTCACCCCTCCACTTT.

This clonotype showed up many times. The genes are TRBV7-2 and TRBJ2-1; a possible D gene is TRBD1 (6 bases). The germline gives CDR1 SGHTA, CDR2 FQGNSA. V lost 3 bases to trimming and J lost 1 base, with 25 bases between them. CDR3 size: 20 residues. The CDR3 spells CASSFSGRGEVGASYNEQFF. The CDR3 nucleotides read TGTGCCAGCAGCTTTTCTGGCAGGGGAGAGGTGGGAGCTTCCTACAATGAGCAGTTCTTC.

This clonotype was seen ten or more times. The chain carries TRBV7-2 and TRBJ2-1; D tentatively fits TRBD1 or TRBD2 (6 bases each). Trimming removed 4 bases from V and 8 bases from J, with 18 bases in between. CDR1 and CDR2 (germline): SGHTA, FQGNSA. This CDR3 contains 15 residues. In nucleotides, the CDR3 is TGTGCCAGCAGCTATACCGGGGGCATGTGGGATGAGCAGTTCTTC. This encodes CASSYTGGMWDEQFF.

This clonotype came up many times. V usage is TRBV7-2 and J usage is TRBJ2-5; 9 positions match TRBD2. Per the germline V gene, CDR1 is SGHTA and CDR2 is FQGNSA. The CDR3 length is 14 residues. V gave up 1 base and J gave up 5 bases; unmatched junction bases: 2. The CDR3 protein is CASSLGTSVETQYF. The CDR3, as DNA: TGTGCCAGCAGCTTAGGGACTAGCGTGGAGACCCAGTACTTC.

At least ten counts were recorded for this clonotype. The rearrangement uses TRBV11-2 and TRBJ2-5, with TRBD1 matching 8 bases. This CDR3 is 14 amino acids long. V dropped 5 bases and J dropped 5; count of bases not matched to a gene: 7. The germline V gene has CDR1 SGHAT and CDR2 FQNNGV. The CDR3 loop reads CASSTRQGRETQYF. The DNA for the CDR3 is TGTGCCAGCAGCACCAGACAGGGGCGGGAGACCCAGTACTTC.

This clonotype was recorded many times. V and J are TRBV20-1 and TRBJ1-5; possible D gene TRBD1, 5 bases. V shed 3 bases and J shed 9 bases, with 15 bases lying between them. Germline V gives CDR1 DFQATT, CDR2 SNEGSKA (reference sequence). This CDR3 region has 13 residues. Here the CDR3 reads CSASSGRGAPQHF. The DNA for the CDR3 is TGCAGTGCTAGTTCCGGGAGGGGCGCGCCCCAGCATTTT.

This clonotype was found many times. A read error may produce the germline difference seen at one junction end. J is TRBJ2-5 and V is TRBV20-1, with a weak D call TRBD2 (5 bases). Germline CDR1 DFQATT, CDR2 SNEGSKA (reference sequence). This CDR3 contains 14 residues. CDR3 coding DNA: TGCAGTGCCAGAGATACGGGGAAACTTGAGACCCAGTACTTC. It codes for CSARDTGKLETQYF.

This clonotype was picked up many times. CDR3 nucleotide sequence: TGTGCCAGCAGTTTCGCAACTGTCTACGAGCAGTACTTC. Protein sequence: CASSFATVYEQYF. The V gene is TRBV12-3 or TRBV12-4, the J gene TRBJ2-7; no reliable D call. CDR3 length equals 13 residues. V was pared by 3 bases and J by 3 bases, with 9 bases between.

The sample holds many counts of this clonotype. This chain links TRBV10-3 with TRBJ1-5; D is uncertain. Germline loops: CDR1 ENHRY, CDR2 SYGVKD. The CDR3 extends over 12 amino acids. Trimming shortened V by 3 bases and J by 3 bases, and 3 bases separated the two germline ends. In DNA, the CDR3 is TGTGCCATCAGTGACAACAATCAGCCCCAGCATTTT. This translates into CAISDNNQPQHF.

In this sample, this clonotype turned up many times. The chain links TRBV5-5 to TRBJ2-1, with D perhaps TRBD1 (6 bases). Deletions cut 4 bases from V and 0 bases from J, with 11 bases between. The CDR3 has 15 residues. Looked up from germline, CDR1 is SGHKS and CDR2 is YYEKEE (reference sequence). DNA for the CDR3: TGTGCCAGCAGCATGAGGGGGAGCTCCTACAATGAGCAGTTCTTC. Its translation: CASSMRGSSYNEQFF.

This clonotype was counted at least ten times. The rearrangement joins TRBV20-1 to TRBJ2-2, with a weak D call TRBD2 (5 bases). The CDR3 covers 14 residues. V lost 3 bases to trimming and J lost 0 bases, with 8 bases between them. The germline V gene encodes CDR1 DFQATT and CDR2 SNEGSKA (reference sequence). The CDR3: CSASDGANTGELFF. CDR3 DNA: TGCAGTGCTAGCGACGGGGCGAACACCGGGGAGCTGTTTTTT.

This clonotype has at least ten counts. The CDR3 DNA follows: TGTGCCAGCAGCTCGACAGGGTTCAACACCGGGGAGCTGTTTTTT. The encoded protein is CASSSTGFNTGELFF. The chain has TRBV7-2 and TRBJ2-2; TRBD1 matches 7 bases. The V gene end was trimmed by 4 bases and the J gene end by 2 bases; junction bases not matched to a gene: 4. The CDR3 is 15 amino acids. In germline, CDR1 is SGHTA, CDR2 FQGNSA.

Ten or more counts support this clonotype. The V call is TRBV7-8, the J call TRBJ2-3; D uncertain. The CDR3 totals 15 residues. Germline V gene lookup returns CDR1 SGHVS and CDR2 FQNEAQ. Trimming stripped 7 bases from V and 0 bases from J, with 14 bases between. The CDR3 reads CASTPQLGSTDTQYF. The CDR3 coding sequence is TGTGCCAGCACCCCCCAGTTAGGAAGCACAGATACGCAGTATTTT.

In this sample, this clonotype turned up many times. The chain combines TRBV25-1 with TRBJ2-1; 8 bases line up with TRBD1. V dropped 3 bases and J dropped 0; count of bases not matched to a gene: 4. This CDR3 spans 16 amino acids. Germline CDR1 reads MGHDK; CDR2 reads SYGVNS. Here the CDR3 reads CASSDTGGSSYNEQFF. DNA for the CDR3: TGTGCCAGCAGTGATACAGGGGGGAGCTCCTACAATGAGCAGTTCTTC.

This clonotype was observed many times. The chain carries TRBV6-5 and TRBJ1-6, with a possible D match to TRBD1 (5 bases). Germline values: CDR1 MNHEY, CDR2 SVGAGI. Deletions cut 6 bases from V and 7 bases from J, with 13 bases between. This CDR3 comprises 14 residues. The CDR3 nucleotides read TGTGCCAGCAGGCGGGGGGGAGGGAATTCACCCCTCCACTTT. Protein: CASRRGGGNSPLHF.

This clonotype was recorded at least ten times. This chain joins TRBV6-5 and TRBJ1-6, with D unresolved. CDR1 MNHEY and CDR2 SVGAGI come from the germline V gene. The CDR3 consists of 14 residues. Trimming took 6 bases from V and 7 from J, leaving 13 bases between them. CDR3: CASSAPVPNSPLHF. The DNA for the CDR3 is TGTGCCAGCAGCGCGCCCGTTCCCAATTCACCCCTCCACTTT.